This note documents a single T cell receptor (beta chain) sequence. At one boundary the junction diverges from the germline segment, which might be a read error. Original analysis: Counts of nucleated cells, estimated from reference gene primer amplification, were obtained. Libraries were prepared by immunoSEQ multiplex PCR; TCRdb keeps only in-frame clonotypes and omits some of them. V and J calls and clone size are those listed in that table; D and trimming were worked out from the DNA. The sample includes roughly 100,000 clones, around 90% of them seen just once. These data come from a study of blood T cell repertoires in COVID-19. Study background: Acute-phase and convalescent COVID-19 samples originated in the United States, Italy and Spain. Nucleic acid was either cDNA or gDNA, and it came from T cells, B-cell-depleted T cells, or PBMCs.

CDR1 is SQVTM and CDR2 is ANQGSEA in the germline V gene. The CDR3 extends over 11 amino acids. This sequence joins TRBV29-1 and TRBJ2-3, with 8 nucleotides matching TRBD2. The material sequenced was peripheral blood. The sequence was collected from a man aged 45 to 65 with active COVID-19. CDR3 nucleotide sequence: TGTACGGGGGGGAGAGGAGATACGCAGTATTTT. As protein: CTGGRGDTQYF.